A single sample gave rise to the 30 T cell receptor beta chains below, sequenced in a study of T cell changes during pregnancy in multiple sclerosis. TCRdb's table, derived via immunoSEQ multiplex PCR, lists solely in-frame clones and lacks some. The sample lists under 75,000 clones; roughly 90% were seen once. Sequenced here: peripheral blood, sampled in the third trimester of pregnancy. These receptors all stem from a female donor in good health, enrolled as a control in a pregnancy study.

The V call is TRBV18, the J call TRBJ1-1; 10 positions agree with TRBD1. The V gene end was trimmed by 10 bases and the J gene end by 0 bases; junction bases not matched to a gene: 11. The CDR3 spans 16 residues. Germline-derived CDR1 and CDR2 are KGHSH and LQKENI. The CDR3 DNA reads TGTGCCACCGCGGTAGGGACAGGGGCGATGAACACTGAAGCTTTCTTT. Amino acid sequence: CATAVGTGAMNTEAFF.

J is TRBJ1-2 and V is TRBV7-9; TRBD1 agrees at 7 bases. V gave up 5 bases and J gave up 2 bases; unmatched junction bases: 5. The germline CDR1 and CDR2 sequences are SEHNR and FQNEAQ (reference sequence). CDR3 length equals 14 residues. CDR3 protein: CASSQDRPNYGYTF. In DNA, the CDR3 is TGTGCCAGCAGCCAGGACAGGCCCAACTATGGCTACACCTTC. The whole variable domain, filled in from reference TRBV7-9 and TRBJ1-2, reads DTGVSQNPRHKITKRGQNVTFRCDPISEHNRLYWYRQTLGQGPEFLTYFQNEAQLEKSRLLSDRFSAERPKGSFSTLEIQRTEQGDSAMYLCASSQDRPNYGYTFGSGTRLTVV.

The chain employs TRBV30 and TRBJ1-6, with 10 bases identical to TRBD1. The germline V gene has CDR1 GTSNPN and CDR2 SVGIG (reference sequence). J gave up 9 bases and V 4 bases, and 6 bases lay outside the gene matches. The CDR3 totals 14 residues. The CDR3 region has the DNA TGTGCCTGGAAGGGGGACAGGGGCGGTTCACCCCTCCACTTT. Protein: CAWKGDRGGSPLHF.

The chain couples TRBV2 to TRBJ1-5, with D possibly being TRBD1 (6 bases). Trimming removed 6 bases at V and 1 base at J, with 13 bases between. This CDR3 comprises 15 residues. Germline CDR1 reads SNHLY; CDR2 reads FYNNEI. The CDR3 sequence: CASRPRGASNQPQHF. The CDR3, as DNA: TGTGCCAGCAGGCCTCGGGGGGCAAGCAATCAGCCCCAGCATTTT.

CDR3 residues: CASSSRQGVETQYF. The CDR3 nucleotides read TGTGCCAGCAGCTCCCGACAGGGGGTAGAGACCCAGTACTTC. The chain has TRBV5-6 and TRBJ2-5; 9 bases agree with TRBD1. From germline, CDR1 is SGHDT and CDR2 YYEEEE. V shed 3 bases, J shed 4 bases, and the junction held 4 bases outside the gene matches. CDR3 length equals 14 residues.

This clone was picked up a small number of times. For the CDR3, the DNA is TGTGCCAGCAGCTCCCCGGGACAGGGGAACTATGGCTACACCTTC. This encodes CASSSPGQGNYGYTF. The J gene is TRBJ1-2, the V gene TRBV28; 10 bases line up with TRBD1. Trimming cost V 6 bases and J 2 bases; bases outside gene matches: 6. Per the germline V gene, CDR1 is MDHEN and CDR2 is SYDVKM. The CDR3 totals 15 residues.

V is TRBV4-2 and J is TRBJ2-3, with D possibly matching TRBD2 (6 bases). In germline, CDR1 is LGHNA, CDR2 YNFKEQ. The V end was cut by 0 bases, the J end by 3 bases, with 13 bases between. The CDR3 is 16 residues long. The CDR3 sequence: CASSQERAGGTDTQYF. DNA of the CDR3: TGTGCCAGCAGCCAAGAAAGAGCGGGCGGGACAGATACGCAGTATTTT.

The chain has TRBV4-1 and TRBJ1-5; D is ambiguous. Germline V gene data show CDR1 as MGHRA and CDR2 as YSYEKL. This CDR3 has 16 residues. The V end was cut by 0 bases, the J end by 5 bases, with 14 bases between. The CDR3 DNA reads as TGCGCCAGCAGCCAAGAGAGCGGGTGGCACGATCAGCCCCAGCATTTT. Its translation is CASSQESGWHDQPQHF.

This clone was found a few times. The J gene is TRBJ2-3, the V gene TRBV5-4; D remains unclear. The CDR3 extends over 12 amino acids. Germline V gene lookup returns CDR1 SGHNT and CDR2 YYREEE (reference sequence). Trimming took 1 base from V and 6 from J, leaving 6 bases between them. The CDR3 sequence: CASSLTPDTQYF. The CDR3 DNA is TGTGCCAGCAGCTTGACACCCGATACGCAGTATTTT.

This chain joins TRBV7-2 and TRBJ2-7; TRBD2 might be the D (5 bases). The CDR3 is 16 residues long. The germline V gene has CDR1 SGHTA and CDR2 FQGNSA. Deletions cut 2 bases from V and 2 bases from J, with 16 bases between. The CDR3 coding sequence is TGTGCCAGCAGCTTATTAACAACAGTGACTACCTACGAGCAGTACTTC. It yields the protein CASSLLTTVTTYEQYF.

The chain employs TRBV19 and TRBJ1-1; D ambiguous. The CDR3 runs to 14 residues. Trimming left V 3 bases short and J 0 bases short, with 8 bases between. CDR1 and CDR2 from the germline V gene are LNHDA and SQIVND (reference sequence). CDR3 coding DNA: TGTGCCAGTAGTATGGTCAGGCTGAACACTGAAGCTTTCTTT. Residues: CASSMVRLNTEAFF.

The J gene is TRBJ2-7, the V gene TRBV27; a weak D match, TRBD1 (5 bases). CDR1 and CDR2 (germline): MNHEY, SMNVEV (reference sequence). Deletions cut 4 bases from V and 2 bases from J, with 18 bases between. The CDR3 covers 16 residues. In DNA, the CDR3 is TGTGCCAGCAGTTGGGGCAGCATCACCTCCGCCTACGAGCAGTACTTC. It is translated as CASSWGSITSAYEQYF.

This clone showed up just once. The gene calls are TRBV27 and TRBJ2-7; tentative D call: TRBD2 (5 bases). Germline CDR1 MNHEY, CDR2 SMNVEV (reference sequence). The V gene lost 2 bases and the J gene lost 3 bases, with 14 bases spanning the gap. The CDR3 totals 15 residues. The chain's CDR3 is CASSLISPGGYEQYF. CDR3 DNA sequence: TGTGCCAGCAGTTTAATTAGCCCTGGAGGCTACGAGCAGTACTTC.

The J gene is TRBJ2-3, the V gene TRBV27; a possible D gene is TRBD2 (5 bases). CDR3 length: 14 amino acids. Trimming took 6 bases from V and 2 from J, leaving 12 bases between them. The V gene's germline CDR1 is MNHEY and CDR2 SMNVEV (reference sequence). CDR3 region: CASRPWGDTDTQYF. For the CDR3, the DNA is TGTGCCAGCAGACCCTGGGGAGACACAGATACGCAGTATTTT.

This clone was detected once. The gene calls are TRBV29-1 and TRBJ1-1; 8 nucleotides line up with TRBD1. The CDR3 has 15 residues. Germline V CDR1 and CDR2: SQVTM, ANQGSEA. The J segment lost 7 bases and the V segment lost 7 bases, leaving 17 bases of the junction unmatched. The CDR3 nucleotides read TGCAGCGCCGAAAAAGAAGCAGGGGGCGGTGGTGAAGCTTTCTTT. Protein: CSAEKEAGGGGEAFF. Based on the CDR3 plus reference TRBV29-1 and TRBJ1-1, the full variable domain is SAVISQKPSRDICQRGTSLTIQCQVDSQVTMMFWYRQQPGQSLTLIATANQGSEATYESGFVIDKFPISRPNLTFSTLTVSNMSPEDSSIYLCSAEKEAGGGGEAFFGQGTRLTVV.

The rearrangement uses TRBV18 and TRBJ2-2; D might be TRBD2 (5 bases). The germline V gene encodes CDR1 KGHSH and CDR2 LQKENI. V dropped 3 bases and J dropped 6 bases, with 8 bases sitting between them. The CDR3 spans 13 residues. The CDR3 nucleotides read TGTGCCAGCTCACCCTCTAGCCCCGGGGAGCTGTTTTTT. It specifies CASSPSSPGELFF.

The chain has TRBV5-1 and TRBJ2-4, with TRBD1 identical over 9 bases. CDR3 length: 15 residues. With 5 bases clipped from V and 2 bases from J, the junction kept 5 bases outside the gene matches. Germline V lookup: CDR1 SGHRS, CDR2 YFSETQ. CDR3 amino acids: CASRATGGTKNIQYF. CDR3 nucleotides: TGCGCCAGCAGAGCGACAGGGGGTACCAAAAACATTCAGTACTTC.

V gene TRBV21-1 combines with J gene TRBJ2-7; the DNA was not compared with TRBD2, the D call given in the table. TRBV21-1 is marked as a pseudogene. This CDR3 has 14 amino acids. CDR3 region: CASSKKGRSYEQYF. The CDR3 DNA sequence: TGTGCCAGCAGCAAAAAAGGGAGATCCTACGAGCAGTACTTC.

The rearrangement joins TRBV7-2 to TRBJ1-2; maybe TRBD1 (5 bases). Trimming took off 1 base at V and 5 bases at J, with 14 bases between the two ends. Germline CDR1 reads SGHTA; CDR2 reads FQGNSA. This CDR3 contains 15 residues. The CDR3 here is CASSLVGGGPYGYTF. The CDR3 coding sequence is TGTGCCAGCAGCTTAGTCGGGGGGGGACCTTATGGCTACACCTTC.

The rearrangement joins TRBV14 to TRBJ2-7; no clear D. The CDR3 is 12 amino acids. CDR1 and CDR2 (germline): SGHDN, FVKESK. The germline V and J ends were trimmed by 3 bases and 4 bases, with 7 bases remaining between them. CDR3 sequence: CASSQEFYEQYF. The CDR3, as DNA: TGTGCCAGCAGCCAGGAGTTTTACGAGCAGTACTTC.

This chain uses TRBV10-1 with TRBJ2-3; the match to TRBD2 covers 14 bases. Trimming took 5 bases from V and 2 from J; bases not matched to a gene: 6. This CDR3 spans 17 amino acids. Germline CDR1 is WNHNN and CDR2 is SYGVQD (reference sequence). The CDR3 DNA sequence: TGCGCCAGCAGTAATCGGACTAGCGGGGGGATCACAGATACGCAGTATTTT. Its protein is CASSNRTSGGITDTQYF.

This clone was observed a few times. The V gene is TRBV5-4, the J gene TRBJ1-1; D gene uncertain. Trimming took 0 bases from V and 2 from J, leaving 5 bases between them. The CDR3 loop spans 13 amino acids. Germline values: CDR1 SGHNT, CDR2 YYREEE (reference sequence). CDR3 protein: CASSLDYNTEAFF. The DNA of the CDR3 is TGTGCCAGCAGCTTGGACTATAACACTGAAGCTTTCTTT.

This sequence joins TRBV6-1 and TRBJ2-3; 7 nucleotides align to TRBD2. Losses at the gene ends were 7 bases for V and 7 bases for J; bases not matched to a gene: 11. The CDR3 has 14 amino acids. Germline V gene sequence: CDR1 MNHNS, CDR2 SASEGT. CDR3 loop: CASTTGGDPYTQYF. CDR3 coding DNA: TGTGCCAGCACCACTGGGGGGGACCCCTATACGCAGTATTTT.

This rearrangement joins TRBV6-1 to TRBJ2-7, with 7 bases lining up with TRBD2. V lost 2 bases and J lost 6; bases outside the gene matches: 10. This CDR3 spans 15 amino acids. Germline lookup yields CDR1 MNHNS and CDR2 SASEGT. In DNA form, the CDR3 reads TGTGCCAGCAGTGAAAACGCGGGAGTCCCCGCCGAGCAGTACTTC. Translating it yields CASSENAGVPAEQYF.

In nucleotides, the CDR3 is TGTGCCAGCAGTATTTGGACAGGGAGCTACAATGAGCAGTTCTTC. Translation: CASSIWTGSYNEQFF. This chain uses TRBV5-6 with TRBJ2-1; 8 bases align to TRBD1. Per the germline V gene, CDR1 is SGHDT and CDR2 is YYEEEE. V gave up 5 bases and J gave up 3 bases; unmatched junction bases: 7. The CDR3 length is 15 residues.

This CDR3 reads CASSPYPGQGPNEQFF. CDR3 sequence (DNA): TGTGCCAGCAGCCCATATCCGGGACAGGGTCCCAATGAGCAGTTCTTC. The J gene is TRBJ2-1, the V gene TRBV28; the match to TRBD1 covers 9 bases. Germline trimming cut 6 bases from V and 6 bases from J; bases unmatched to any gene: 12. Per the germline V gene, CDR1 is MDHEN and CDR2 is SYDVKM. This CDR3 comprises 16 residues.

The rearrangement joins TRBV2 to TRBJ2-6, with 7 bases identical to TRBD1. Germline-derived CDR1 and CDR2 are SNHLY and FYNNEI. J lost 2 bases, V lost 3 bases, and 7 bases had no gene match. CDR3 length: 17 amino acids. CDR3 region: CASSEVTGQTGANVLTF. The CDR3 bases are TGTGCCAGCAGTGAGGTGACAGGGCAAACTGGGGCCAACGTCCTGACTTTC.

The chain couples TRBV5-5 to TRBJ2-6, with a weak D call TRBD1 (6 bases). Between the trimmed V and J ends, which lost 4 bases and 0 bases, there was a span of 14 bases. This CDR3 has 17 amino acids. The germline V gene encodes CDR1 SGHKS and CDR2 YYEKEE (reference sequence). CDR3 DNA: TGTGCCAGCAGCAGGACAGAAATTTCCTCTGGGGCCAACGTCCTGACTTTC. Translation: CASSRTEISSGANVLTF.

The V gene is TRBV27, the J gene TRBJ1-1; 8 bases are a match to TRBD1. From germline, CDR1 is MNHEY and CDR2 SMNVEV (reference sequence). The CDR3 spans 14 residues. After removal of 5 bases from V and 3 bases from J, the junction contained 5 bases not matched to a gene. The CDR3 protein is CASSPGGADTEAFF. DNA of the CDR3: TGTGCCAGCAGTCCAGGGGGCGCGGACACTGAAGCTTTCTTT.

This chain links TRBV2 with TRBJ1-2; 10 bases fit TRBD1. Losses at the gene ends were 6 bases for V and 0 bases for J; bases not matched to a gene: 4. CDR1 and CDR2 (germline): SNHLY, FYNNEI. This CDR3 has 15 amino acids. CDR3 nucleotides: TGTGCCAGCAGCGAGGGACAGGGGCCTAACTATGGCTACACCTTC. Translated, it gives CASSEGQGPNYGYTF.